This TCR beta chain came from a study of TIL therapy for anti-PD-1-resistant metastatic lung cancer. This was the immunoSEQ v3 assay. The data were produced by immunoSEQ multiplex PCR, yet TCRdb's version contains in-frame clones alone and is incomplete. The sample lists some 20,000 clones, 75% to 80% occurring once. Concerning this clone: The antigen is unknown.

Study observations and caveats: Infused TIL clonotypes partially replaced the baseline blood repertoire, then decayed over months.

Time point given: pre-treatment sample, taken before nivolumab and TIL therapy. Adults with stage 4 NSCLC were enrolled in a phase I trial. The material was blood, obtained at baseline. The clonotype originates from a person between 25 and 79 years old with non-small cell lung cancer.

The CDR3 DNA follows: TGTGCCAGCAGCTCTGGACGTCCAAAGGCTCCTAACACCATATATTTT. Its protein is CASSSGRPKAPNTIYF. The V call is TRBV7-9, the J call TRBJ1-3; D is ambiguous. V was trimmed by 4 bases and J by 7 bases, leaving 20 bases between them. Germline assignment: CDR1 SEHNR and CDR2 FQNEAQ (reference sequence). The CDR3 contains 16 residues. Full variable domain (rest looked up from reference TRBV7-9 and TRBJ1-3): DTGVSQNPRHKITKRGQNVTFRCDPISEHNRLYWYRQTLGQGPEFLTYFQNEAQLEKSRLLSDRFSAERPKGSFSTLEIQRTEQGDSAMYLCASSSGRPKAPNTIYFGEGSWLTVV.